This TCR beta chain is drawn from a study of radiation and T cells in renal cell carcinoma. Study-level background: Nephrectomy followed 15 Gy stereotactic body radiation by 4 weeks.

CDR3 length equals 14 residues. Germline CDR1 ENHRY, CDR2 SYGVKD. The V and J ends lost 7 bases and 2 bases, in that order; junction bases with no gene match: 5. Produced via immunoSEQ multiplex PCR; TCRdb's table is partial and in-frame only. The repertoire holds roughly 130,000 clones, about 88% seen once, with 5.5% to 6.5% in the top ten. Time point specified: blood 2 weeks post-SBRT. As to treatment: 15 Gy SBRT to primary tumor, nephrectomy 4 weeks later. The receptor's source is a woman in her 70s with renal cell carcinoma. The material sequenced was blood, taken from a patient whose treatment included radiotherapy and nephrectomy. The genes are TRBV10-3 and TRBJ1-1; 9 bases match TRBD1. CDR3 amino acids: CAIITGGPNTEAFF. The CDR3 DNA reads TGTGCCATCATCACAGGGGGCCCCAACACTGAAGCTTTCTTT.